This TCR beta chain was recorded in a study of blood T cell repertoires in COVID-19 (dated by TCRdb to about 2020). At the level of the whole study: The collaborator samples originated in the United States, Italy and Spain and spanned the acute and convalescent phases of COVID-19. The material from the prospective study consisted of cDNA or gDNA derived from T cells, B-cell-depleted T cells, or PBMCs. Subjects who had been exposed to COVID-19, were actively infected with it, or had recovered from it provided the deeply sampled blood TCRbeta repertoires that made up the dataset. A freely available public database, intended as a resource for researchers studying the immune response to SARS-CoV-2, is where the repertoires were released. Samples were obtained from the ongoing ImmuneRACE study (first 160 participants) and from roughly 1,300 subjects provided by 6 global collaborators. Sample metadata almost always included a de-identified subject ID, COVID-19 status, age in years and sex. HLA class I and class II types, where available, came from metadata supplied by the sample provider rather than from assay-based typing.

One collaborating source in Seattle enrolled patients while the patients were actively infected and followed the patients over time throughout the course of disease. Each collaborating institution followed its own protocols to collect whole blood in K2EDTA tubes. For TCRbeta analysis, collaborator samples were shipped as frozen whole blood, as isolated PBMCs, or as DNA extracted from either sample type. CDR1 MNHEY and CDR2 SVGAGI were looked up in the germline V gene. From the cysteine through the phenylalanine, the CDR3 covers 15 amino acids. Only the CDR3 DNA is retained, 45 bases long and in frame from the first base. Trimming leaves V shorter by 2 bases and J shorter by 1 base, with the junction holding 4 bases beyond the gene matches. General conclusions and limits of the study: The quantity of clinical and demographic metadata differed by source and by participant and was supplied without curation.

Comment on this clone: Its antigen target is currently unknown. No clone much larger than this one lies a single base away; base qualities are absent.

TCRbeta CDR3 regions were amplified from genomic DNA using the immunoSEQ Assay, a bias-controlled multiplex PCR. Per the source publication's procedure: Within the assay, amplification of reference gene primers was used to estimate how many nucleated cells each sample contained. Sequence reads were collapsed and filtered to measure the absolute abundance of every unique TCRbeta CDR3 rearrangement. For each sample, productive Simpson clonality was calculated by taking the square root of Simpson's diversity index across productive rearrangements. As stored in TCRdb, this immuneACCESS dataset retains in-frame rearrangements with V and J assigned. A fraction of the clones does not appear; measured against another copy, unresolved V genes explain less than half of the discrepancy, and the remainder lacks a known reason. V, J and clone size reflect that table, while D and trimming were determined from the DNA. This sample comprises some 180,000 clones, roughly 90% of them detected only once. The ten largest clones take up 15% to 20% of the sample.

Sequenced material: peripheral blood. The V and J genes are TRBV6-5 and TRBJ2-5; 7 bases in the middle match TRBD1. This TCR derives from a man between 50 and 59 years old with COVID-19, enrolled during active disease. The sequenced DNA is TGTGCCAGCAGTTACAACACAGGGGTCCAAGAGACCCAGTACTTC. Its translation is CASSYNTGVQETQYF.